This TCR beta chain derives from a study of cytomegalovirus exposure and HLA in healthy donors. Study results and limitations: A later analysis associated roughly 15,000 TCR beta sequences with HLA alleles at a 0.05 false discovery rate. A later look showed TCR association rates differing by HLA locus, highest for DRB1 and lowest for HLA-C. A few V segments could not be told apart, such as TRBV6-2 and TRBV6-3, and were left out.

Concerning this clone itself: The antigen is undetermined.

CDR1 is LNHDA and CDR2 is SQIVND in the germline V gene (reference sequence). V was shortened by 5 bases and J by 4 bases, with 11 bases between the two germline ends. The CDR3 extends over 13 amino acids. PCR was performed using 60 Vbeta and 13 Jbeta primers. Profiling relied on immunoSEQ multiplex PCR, and the TCRdb table lists in-frame clones only, not all of them. This sample has roughly 160,000 clones, with about four fifths found just once. The chain has TRBV19 and TRBJ1-2, with D hard to call. The receptor was derived from a boy aged 2 to 10 in good health and CMV-seronegative. Sequencing was performed on PBMCs. The DNA of the CDR3 is TGTGCCAGTAGTTGGGCAGGCTTCTATGGCTACACCTTC. It is translated as CASSWAGFYGYTF.